Listed below are T cell receptor beta chains from one sample, sequenced in a study of T cells after yellow fever vaccination. TCRdb reanalysed the 5' RACE reads using MiXCR and keeps one entry per CDR3 protein. The data contain around 30,000 distinct CDR3 sequences, approximately 10% of them singletons. The specimen was PBMCs, either bulk or a sorted T-cell subset (CD4+, CD8+, memory, or dextramer-sorted; not recorded which), collected roughly 15 days after the first yellow fever vaccination. The receptors originated from a man aged 18 to 29 who received the YFV17D yellow fever vaccine. Both conserved end residues are part of each CDR3. D genes are given only for firm matches. Size tells how often a clone was seen (once, few, many) or the class of an expanded clone, and some rows leave it out.

v_call	cdr3_length	clone_size	d_call	j_call	cdr3_nt	cdr3_aa
TRBV4-2	16	many	TRBD1	TRBJ1-6	TGTGCCAGCAGCACTAGGGACAGGGGGCGCGACGGACCCCTCCACTTT	CASSTRDRGRDGPLHF
TRBV4-1	21	many	.	TRBJ2-6	TGCGCCAGCAGCCAAGATTTTCGGGGGGCGCGGCTATCTTCTGGGGCCAACGTCCTGACTTTC	CASSQDFRGARLSSGANVLTF
TRBV6-1	16	many	.	TRBJ1-1	TGTGCCAGCAGTCCGTTGGGGGGGCGAGGGAACACTGAAGCTTTCTTT	CASSPLGGRGNTEAFF
TRBV20-1	13	many	TRBD1	TRBJ2-5	TGCAGTGCAATAAACAGGGGCGGCGGGACCCAGTACTTC	CSAINRGGGTQYF
TRBV20-1	14	many	.	TRBJ2-1	TGCAGTGGATTCGACACGACTAGTCCCAATGAGCAGTTCTTC	CSGFDTTSPNEQFF
TRBV14	16	few	TRBD2	TRBJ2-7	TGTGCCAGCAGCTTCGGGGGGAGGATGGCTTTATACGAGCAGTACTTC	CASSFGGRMALYEQYF
TRBV20-1	18	medium-sized	.	TRBJ2-1	TGCAGTGCTAGAGATCTCTTGAAGGGCGTTAGCTCCTACAATGAGCAGTTCTTC	CSARDLLKGVSSYNEQFF
TRBV5-1	14	.	.	TRBJ2-1	TGCGCCAGCAGCTTTGGGGAGACCTACAATGAGCAGTTCTTC	CASSFGETYNEQFF
TRBV6-5	15	many	TRBD2	TRBJ2-5	TGTGCCAGCAGCCTTAGCGGGGGGGGTCGAGGGGCCCAGTACTTC	CASSLSGGGRGAQYF
TRBV7-9	15	many	.	TRBJ1-5	TGTGCCAGCAGCTTGGGGGACATCAGCAATCAGCCCCAGCATTTT	CASSLGDISNQPQHF
TRBV5-1	14	many	.	TRBJ2-3	TGCGCCAGCAGCCCAACGGGCGTAGGTGATACGCAGTATTTT	CASSPTGVGDTQYF
TRBV7-2	16	many	TRBD2	TRBJ2-1	TGTGCCAGCAGCCCATCTAGCGGGGGGGCCGGCTATGAGCAGTTCTTC	CASSPSSGGAGYEQFF
TRBV20-1	17	many	TRBD2	TRBJ2-3	TGCAGTGCTAGAGGGTGGACTAGCGGGGGAAGCACAGATACGCAGTATTTT	CSARGWTSGGSTDTQYF
TRBV7-9	11	many	.	TRBJ1-4	TGTGCCAGCAGCACCCATGAAAAACTGTTTTTT	CASSTHEKLFF
TRBV28	13	many	.	TRBJ2-5	TGTGCCAGCAGTCCGACGAATCAAGAGACCCAGTACTTC	CASSPTNQETQYF
TRBV20-1	17	many	.	TRBJ1-1	TGCAGTGCTAGAGATCCCCGGTCCGGGACACAAAACACTGAAGCTTTCTTT	CSARDPRSGTQNTEAFF
TRBV6-1	16	many	TRBD2	TRBJ2-2	TGTGCCAGCAGACCTCGGGGGGGCACGAACACCGGGGAGCTGTTTTTT	CASRPRGGTNTGELFF
TRBV5-1	16	many	.	TRBJ1-4	TGCGCCAGCAGCCCCATGAGCCCAGCAACTAATGAAAAACTGTTTTTT	CASSPMSPATNEKLFF
TRBV5-1	14	many	.	TRBJ2-5	TGCGCCAGCAGGAGTGGCGAGGCGGGTGAGACCCAGTACTTC	CASRSGEAGETQYF
TRBV5-1	15	many	.	TRBJ2-5	TGCGCCAGCAGCTTGGCCCTAGAGACAGGAAAGACCCAGTACTTC	CASSLALETGKTQYF
TRBV4-1	17	many	.	TRBJ2-5	TGCGCCAGCAGCCAAGATAGGGCCAGGAAACCTGGGGAGACCCAGTACTTC	CASSQDRARKPGETQYF
TRBV11-2	13	many	.	TRBJ1-3	TGTGCCAGCAGCTTCGTCTCTGGAAACACCATATATTTT	CASSFVSGNTIYF
TRBV7-7	16	many	TRBD2	TRBJ2-5	TGTGCTAGCAGCGCGGAATTAAGCGGGGGGTATGAGACCCAGTACTTC	CASSAELSGGYETQYF
TRBV3-1	17	.	.	TRBJ2-1	TGTGCCAGCAGCCAGGGGAAAGGGGTTTACTTTATTAGCCCGCAGTTCTTC	CASSQGKGVYFISPQFF
TRBV20-1	13	many	TRBD2	TRBJ2-3	TGCAGTGCTGTGGGCGGGGGGGCAGATACGCAGTATTTT	CSAVGGGADTQYF
TRBV7-2	13	many	.	TRBJ1-5	TGTGCCAGCAGCCGGTATAGCAATCAGCCCCAGCATTTT	CASSRYSNQPQHF
TRBV7-9	17	many	TRBD1	TRBJ2-2	TGTGCCAGCAGCTTAGTTCCAGGGACAGCTTCCACCGGGGAGCTGTTTTTT	CASSLVPGTASTGELFF
TRBV20-1	15	many	TRBD1	TRBJ2-1	TGCAGTGCTCCCCGGACAGGGACTTTCTACAATGAGCAGTTCTTC	CSAPRTGTFYNEQFF
TRBV7-2	15	many	.	TRBJ2-4	TGTGCCAGCAGCTTAGCGAGGACAGCCAAAAACATTCAGTACTTC	CASSLARTAKNIQYF
TRBV7-8	14	many	.	TRBJ2-3	TGTGCCAGCAGCTTAAGTGGGGGTCTAGGCACGCAGTATTTT	CASSLSGGLGTQYF
TRBV24-1	13	many	.	TRBJ2-3	TGTGCCACCAGTGATCGACAGACAGATACGCAGTATTTT	CATSDRQTDTQYF
TRBV7-9	14	many	TRBD1	TRBJ1-1	TGTGCCAGCAGCTCCTGGACAGGGCCCACTGAAGCTTTCTTT	CASSSWTGPTEAFF
TRBV12-3/TRBV12-4	15	many	.	TRBJ2-6	TGTGCCAGCAGTTGGGGTAGCTCTGGGGCCAACGTCCTGACTTTC	CASSWGSSGANVLTF
TRBV19	13	.	TRBD2	TRBJ2-1	TGTGCCAGCCACGTCGGGACTACCAATGAGCAGTTCTTC	CASHVGTTNEQFF
TRBV12-3/TRBV12-4	14	few	TRBD1	TRBJ1-1	TGTGCCAGCAGTCAGGGGGCGCGAAACACTGAAGCTTTCTTT	CASSQGARNTEAFF
TRBV3-1	14	many	.	TRBJ1-2	TGTGCCAGCAGCCAAGGACTTCCTGGAGATGGCTACACCTTC	CASSQGLPGDGYTF
TRBV11-2	13	many	.	TRBJ2-5	TGTGCCAGCAGCTTAGGAGTCCAAGAGACCCAGTACTTC	CASSLGVQETQYF
TRBV27	16	many	TRBD1	TRBJ1-6	TGTGCCAGCAGTTTATGGGGTGGGACAGCTTATTCACCCCTCCACTTT	CASSLWGGTAYSPLHF
TRBV3-1	14	medium-sized	.	TRBJ2-5	TGTGCCAGCAGCCTCGATGGTAGGAGGGAGACCCAGTACTTC	CASSLDGRRETQYF
TRBV5-1	16	many	.	TRBJ2-2	TGCGCCAGCAGCTTCCTACTGGATTCTAACACCGGGGAGCTGTTTTTT	CASSFLLDSNTGELFF
TRBV18	15	.	.	TRBJ2-7	TGTGCCAGCTCACCACCGAGCCACGGGGACGACGAGCAGTACTTC	CASSPPSHGDDEQYF
TRBV20-1	14	many	.	TRBJ2-3	TGCAGTGCCCCCATGGGTTGGGCGAGAGATACGCAGTATTTT	CSAPMGWARDTQYF
TRBV10-3	13	many	TRBD2	TRBJ2-2	TGTGCCGCAGGGAGGGAAGGAACCGGGGAGCTGTTTTTT	CAAGREGTGELFF
TRBV20-1	13	many	.	TRBJ2-7	TGCAGTGCTAGAGGGGGAGGCCGCTACGAGCAGTACTTC	CSARGGGRYEQYF
TRBV5-1	14	many	.	TRBJ1-6	TGCGCCAGCAGCCGGGGGGCGTCTAATTCACCCCTCCACTTT	CASSRGASNSPLHF
TRBV7-2	15	many	TRBD1	TRBJ2-5	TGTGCCAGCAGCTTAAGAACAGGGGGCCCGGAGACCCAGTACTTC	CASSLRTGGPETQYF
TRBV12-1	18	.	.	TRBJ1-6	TGTGCCAGCAGCCCTGGGCTCCTCTCCCGTGGATATAATTCACCCCTCCACTTT	CASSPGLLSRGYNSPLHF
TRBV12-3/TRBV12-4	14	many	TRBD2	TRBJ2-7	TGTGCCAGCAGGCCGAGGACTAGCCGTTACGAGCAGTACTTC	CASRPRTSRYEQYF
TRBV5-1	15	many	TRBD1	TRBJ1-4	TGCGCCAGCAGCTTGGCAGGGACAGGGGAAGAAAAACTGTTTTTT	CASSLAGTGEEKLFF
TRBV4-3	18	.	.	TRBJ1-1	TGCGCCAGCAGCCAAGACCAGGGAAGCGGTCGGGGGGGCACTGAAGCTTTCTTT	CASSQDQGSGRGGTEAFF
TRBV23-1	15	.	TRBD1	TRBJ1-6	TGCGCCAGCAGTCAACTACGGACAGGTGGCTCACCCCTCCACTTT	CASSQLRTGGSPLHF
TRBV4-3	16	many	.	TRBJ2-1	TGCGCCAGCACCCCCACGGCGGGTAGCTCCTACAATGAGCAGTTCTTC	CASTPTAGSSYNEQFF
TRBV28	16	many	TRBD1	TRBJ1-6	TGTGCCAGCAGTGCCGGGACAGGGGGCTATAATTCACCCCTCCACTTT	CASSAGTGGYNSPLHF
TRBV25-1	15	many	.	TRBJ2-7	TGTGCCAGCAGTAACCCCAGGGGGGGAGTCTACGAGCAGTACTTC	CASSNPRGGVYEQYF